The text below deals with one T cell receptor (beta chain). Using immunoSEQ multiplex PCR, the repertoire was profiled, and TCRdb retains in-frame clones only, with some absent. The table shows about 730,000 clones, with 75% to 90% occurring only once. This entry is derived from a study of shared T cell receptors in the human thymus. With V trimmed by 6 bases and J by 9 bases, 6 bases remained unmatched. Per the germline V gene, CDR1 is SNHLY and CDR2 is FYNNEI. The length of the CDR3 is 14 residues. These same records also appear under a second study, on human thymus T cells.

The V and J genes are TRBV2 and TRBJ1-6, with 9 nucleotides matching TRBD1. This clonotype originated in a girl under two years old with a congenital heart defect. Sequenced: thymocytes. The CDR3 DNA sequence: TGTGCCAGCAGGGAGGGACAGGGAAGTTCACCCCTCCACTTT. This gives the protein CASREGQGSSPLHF.